The 9 T cell receptor beta chains below come from one sample, sequenced in a study of cytomegalovirus exposure and HLA in healthy donors. Assay used: immunoSEQ multiplex PCR; TCRdb lists only in-frame clones, some missing. Here the sample spans about 73,000 clones, about 95% being singletons. Sequencing was done on a sample of PBMCs. Receptor source: a man younger than 35 in good health and CMV-seronegative.

The gene calls are TRBV29-1 and TRBJ2-3; 7 bases are a match to TRBD1. With V trimmed by 7 bases and J by 5 bases, 12 bases remained unmatched. The germline gives CDR1 SQVTM, CDR2 ANQGSEA. The CDR3 covers 14 residues. The CDR3 spells CSGMTGSFKDTQYF. Here the CDR3 DNA reads TGCAGCGGTATGACAGGGAGTTTCAAAGATACGCAGTATTTT.

V is TRBV7-2 and J is TRBJ2-5; tentatively, D is TRBD2 (6 bases). In germline, CDR1 is SGHTA, CDR2 FQGNSA. CDR3 length: 13 residues. Trimming took off 6 bases at V and 5 bases at J, with 13 bases between the two ends. CDR3 sequence: CASSLGGRETQYF. CDR3 sequence (DNA): TGTGCCAGCAGTCTGGGGGGTCGGGAGACCCAGTACTTC. Full variable domain (remainder filled in from reference TRBV7-2 and TRBJ2-5): GAGVSQSPSNKVTEKGKDVELRCDPISGHTALYWYRQSLGQGLEFLIYFQGNSAPDKSGLPSDRFSAERTGGSVSTLTIQRTQQEDSAVYLCASSLGGRETQYFGPGTRLLVL.

The chain is built from TRBV5-5 and TRBJ1-2; 8 bases line up with TRBD1. Trimming cost V 5 bases and J 8 bases; bases outside gene matches: 14. Germline V gives CDR1 SGHKS, CDR2 YYEKEE (reference sequence). The CDR3 length is 15 residues. CDR3 region: CASSPRAGGGRGYTF. The CDR3 nucleotides are TGTGCCAGCAGTCCTAGGGCAGGGGGCGGTCGAGGCTACACCTTC.

V is TRBV7-2 and J is TRBJ1-5; tentative D call: TRBD1 (5 bases). Trimming pared 4 bases from V and 5 bases from J, leaving 9 bases between. Germline-derived CDR1 and CDR2 are SGHTA and FQGNSA. CDR3 size: 13 residues. The CDR3 nucleotides read TGTGCCAGCAGCTCAGTAGGGGATCAGCCCCAGCATTTT. Protein product: CASSSVGDQPQHF.

V gene TRBV18 combines with J gene TRBJ2-3; D gene unclear. The CDR3 length is 12 residues. Germline assignment: CDR1 KGHSH and CDR2 LQKENI. Trimming pared 5 bases from V and 5 bases from J, leaving 8 bases between. CDR3 bases: TGTGCCAGCTCAGAGAGTGAAGATACGCAGTATTTT. Its translation: CASSESEDTQYF. Drawing the rest from reference TRBV18 and TRBJ2-3, the complete variable domain is NAGVMQNPRHLVRRRGQEARLRCSPMKGHSHVYWYRQLPEEGLKFMVYLQKENIIDESGMPKERFSAEFPKEGPSILRIQQVVRGDSAAYFCASSESEDTQYFGPGTRLTVL.

V and J are TRBV7-3 and TRBJ2-1; D is perhaps TRBD2 (6 bases). The CDR3 runs 14 residues. Germline CDR1 and CDR2: SGHTA and FQGTGA. The V and J ends lost 2 bases and 7 bases respectively, with 12 bases between them. The CDR3 bases are TGTGCCAGCAGCTTATACGGTGGGGGGAATGAGCAGTTCTTC. It yields the protein CASSLYGGGNEQFF.

The V and J genes are TRBV19 and TRBJ1-3; TRBD1 matches at 8 bases. The CDR3 consists of 16 residues. The V and J ends lost 5 bases and 0 bases, in that order; junction bases with no gene match: 6. The germline CDR1 and CDR2 sequences are LNHDA and SQIVND (reference sequence). CDR3 in amino acids: CASSYRTGSSGNTIYF. CDR3 DNA: TGTGCCAGTAGTTACCGGACAGGGAGCTCTGGAAACACCATATATTTT.

The CDR3 DNA reads TGTGCCAGCAGGCCGGGACTAGCGGAGCAAGAGACCCAGTACTTC. Translation gives CASRPGLAEQETQYF. The J gene is TRBJ2-5, the V gene TRBV2; 11 nucleotides match TRBD2. CDR1 is SNHLY and CDR2 is FYNNEI in the germline V gene. Losses at the gene ends were 6 bases for V and 2 bases for J; bases not matched to a gene: 5. The length of the CDR3 is 15 residues.

V and J are TRBV7-9 and TRBJ1-1; weak D call: TRBD1 (5 bases). Trimming stripped 4 bases from V and 7 bases from J, with 16 bases between. CDR3 size: 14 residues. Looked up from germline, CDR1 is SEHNR and CDR2 is FQNEAQ (reference sequence). CDR3 protein: CASSSRWGADEAFF. For the CDR3, the DNA is TGTGCCAGCAGCTCGCGCTGGGGCGCGGATGAAGCTTTCTTT.